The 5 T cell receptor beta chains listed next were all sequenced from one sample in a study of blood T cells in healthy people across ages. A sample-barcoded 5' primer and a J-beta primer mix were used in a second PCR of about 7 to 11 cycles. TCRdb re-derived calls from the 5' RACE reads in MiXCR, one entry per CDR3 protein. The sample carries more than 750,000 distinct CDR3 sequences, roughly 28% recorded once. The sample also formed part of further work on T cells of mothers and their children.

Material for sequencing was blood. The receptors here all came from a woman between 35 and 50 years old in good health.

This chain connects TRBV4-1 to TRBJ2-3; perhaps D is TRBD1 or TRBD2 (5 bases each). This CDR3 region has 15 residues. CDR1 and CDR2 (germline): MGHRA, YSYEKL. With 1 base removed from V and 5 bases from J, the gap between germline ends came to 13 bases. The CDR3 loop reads CASSQAPGAEDTQYF. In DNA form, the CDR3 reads TGCGCCAGCAGCCAAGCCCCCGGGGCTGAAGATACGCAGTATTTT.

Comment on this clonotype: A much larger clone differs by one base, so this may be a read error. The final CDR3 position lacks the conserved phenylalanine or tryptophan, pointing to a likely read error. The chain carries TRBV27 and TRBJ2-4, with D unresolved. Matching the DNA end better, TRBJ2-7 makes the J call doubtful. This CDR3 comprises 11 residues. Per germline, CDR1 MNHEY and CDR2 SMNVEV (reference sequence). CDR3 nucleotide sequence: TGTGCCAGCAGAACATGGGACGAGCAGTACATC. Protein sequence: CASRTWDEQYI.

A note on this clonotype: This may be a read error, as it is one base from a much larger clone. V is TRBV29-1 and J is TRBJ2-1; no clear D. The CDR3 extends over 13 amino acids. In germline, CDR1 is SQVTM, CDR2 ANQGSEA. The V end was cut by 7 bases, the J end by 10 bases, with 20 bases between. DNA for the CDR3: TGCAGCGCCCTGCCGAGTGCGTCCTACGAGCAGTTCTTC. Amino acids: CSALPSASYEQFF.

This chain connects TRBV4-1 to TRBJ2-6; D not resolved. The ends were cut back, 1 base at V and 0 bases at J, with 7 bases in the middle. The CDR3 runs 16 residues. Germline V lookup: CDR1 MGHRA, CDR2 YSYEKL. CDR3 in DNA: TGCGCCAGCAGCCAAGTCCCTACCTCTGGGGCCAACGTCCTGACTTTC. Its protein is CASSQVPTSGANVLTF.

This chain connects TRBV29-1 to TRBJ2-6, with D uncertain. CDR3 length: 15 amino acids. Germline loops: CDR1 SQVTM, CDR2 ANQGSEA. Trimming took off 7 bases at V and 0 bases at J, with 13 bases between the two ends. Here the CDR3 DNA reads TGCAGCGCCGCGAAGGTCCTCTCTGGGGCCAACGTCCTGACTTTC. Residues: CSAAKVLSGANVLTF. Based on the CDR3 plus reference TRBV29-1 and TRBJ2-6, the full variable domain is SAVISQKPSRDICQRGTSLTIQCQVDSQVTMMFWYRQQPGQSLTLIATANQGSEATYESGFVIDKFPISRPNLTFSTLTVSNMSPEDSSIYLCSAAKVLSGANVLTFGAGSRLTVL.